This T cell receptor (beta chain) derives from a study of T cell clones after liver transplantation. Study information: A pre-transplant mixed lymphocyte reaction with TCRbeta sequencing defined graft-donor-reactive clones followed in post-transplant blood. Timepoints were pre-transplant, pre-withdrawal, and after withdrawal was completed or failed. Three of eight recipients were HCV-positive; others had non-autoimmune, non-viral indications. Pre-transplant mixed lymphocyte reactions yielded third-party-reactive TCRbeta sequences as comparators for graft-donor-reactive sequences.

TCRdb keeps only in-frame clones here, not all; method: immunoSEQ multiplex PCR. The sample lists roughly 80,000 clones; over 80% were seen once. The CDR3 loop spans 15 amino acids. V shed 10 bases and J shed 2 bases, with 18 bases lying between them. The V gene's germline CDR1 is MNHEY and CDR2 SMNVEV (reference sequence). The V gene is TRBV27, the J gene TRBJ1-5; maybe TRBD1 (5 bases). The sequence was collected from a human patient who received a liver transplant. Some T cells here may be from the graft donor. Sequencing was performed on CD4+ T cells from blood, taken 46 months after liver transplant. The CDR3 here is CATTKSWGGNQPQHF. The CDR3 DNA follows: TGTGCCACCACCAAGAGCTGGGGCGGCAATCAGCCCCAGCATTTT.